This T cell receptor beta chain derives from a study of T cells in Graves' hyperthyroidism and ophthalmopathy. Fresh peripheral blood, around 10 ml, yielded the PBMCs. This clonotype was seen ten or more times. Germline values: CDR1 SNHLY, CDR2 FYNNEI. The CDR3 consists of 13 residues. Trimming took 7 bases from V and 1 from J, leaving 7 bases between them. RNA transcripts provided the source from which TCR beta CDR3 regions were amplified. First-round RT-PCR with HTBI primers amplified the TCR CDR3 region. TCRdb reprocessed the multiplex PCR reads via MiXCR and lists one record per CDR3 protein. The sample includes 500,000 to 750,000 distinct CDR3 sequences, around 16% of them seen just once.

Sequencing was carried out using blood. The chain employs TRBV2 and TRBJ2-2, with D perhaps TRBD2 (6 bases). The sequence was collected from a woman in her thirties with Graves' hyperthyroidism. CDR3 DNA sequence: TGTGCCAGCATGCGGGAGAACACCGGGGAGCTGTTTTTT. It encodes CASMRENTGELFF.